This TCR beta chain was sequenced in a study of blood T cell repertoires in COVID-19 (dated by TCRdb to about 2020). About the study as a whole: Samples from collaborators originated in the United States, Italy and Spain and spanned both the acute and convalescent phases of COVID-19. The repertoires were made available in a free public database intended to serve as a resource for research on the immune response to SARS-CoV-2. Sample metadata almost always included a de-identified subject ID, COVID-19 status, age in years and sex. Samples were obtained from the ongoing ImmuneRACE study (first 160 participants) and from over a thousand subjects provided by 6 global collaborators. The material from the prospective study consisted of cDNA or gDNA derived from T cells, B-cell-depleted T cells, or PBMCs. Where available, HLA class I and class II types were obtained from metadata supplied by the sample provider rather than from assay-based typing. Subjects who had been exposed to COVID-19, were actively infected with it, or had recovered from it provided the deeply sampled blood TCRbeta repertoires that made up the dataset.

The collaborating institutions used their own protocols to collect whole blood in K2EDTA tubes. For TCRbeta analysis, collaborators shipped samples in one of three forms: frozen whole blood, isolated PBMCs, or DNA extracted from either of those sample types. Findings and caveats that apply to the study as a whole: How much clinical and demographic metadata was included differed by source and by participant, and the metadata was provided uncurated.

The immunoSEQ Assay, a bias-controlled multiplex PCR, was used to amplify TCRbeta CDR3 regions from genomic DNA. As for how the authors treated the data: The number of nucleated cells in each sample was estimated by amplification of reference gene primers within the assay. Sequence reads were collapsed and filtered to measure the absolute abundance of every unique TCRbeta CDR3 rearrangement. For each sample, productive Simpson clonality was calculated by taking the square root of Simpson's diversity index across productive rearrangements. TCRdb stores this immuneACCESS table with in-frame sequences only. Part of the clones is absent; in the studies checked, under half of the shortfall reflects unresolved V genes, and no reason is known for the rest. V and J calls and clone size are given by that table; D and trimming were obtained from the DNA. This sample lists roughly 320,000 clones; approximately 85% were detected once. The ten largest account for approximately 7.5% of the sample.

In its sample, this clone was seen a few times. Which antigen it targets is not known. No quality values exist for individual bases; no much larger clone is one base distant. The sequenced sample was peripheral blood. The TCR was taken from a human donor in a cohort sampled during active COVID-19.

The DNA sequence is given as TGTGCCAGCAGCTCGGGAGGTTCGAGGCCGATAGGCTCACCCCTCCACTTT. Translated, it reads CASSSGGSRPIGSPLHF. The chain joins TRBV5-4 to TRBJ1-6, with the D gene too uncertain to name. The CDR3 has 17 amino acids, counting the end cysteine and phenylalanine. Only CDR3 DNA remains: 51 bases, in frame from the first base. The V and J ends are trimmed by 3 bases and 10 bases, leaving 23 bases between them. CDR1 and CDR2, per the germline V gene (reference sequence), are SGHNT and YYREEE. Extended through the reference TRBV5-4 and TRBJ1-6 proteins, this CDR3 yields the full variable domain: ETGVTQSPTHLIKTRGQQVTLRCSSQSGHNTVSWYQQALGQGPQFIFQYYREEENGRGNFPPRFSGLQFPNYSSELNVNALELDDSALYLCASSSGGSRPIGSPLHFGNGTRLTVT.